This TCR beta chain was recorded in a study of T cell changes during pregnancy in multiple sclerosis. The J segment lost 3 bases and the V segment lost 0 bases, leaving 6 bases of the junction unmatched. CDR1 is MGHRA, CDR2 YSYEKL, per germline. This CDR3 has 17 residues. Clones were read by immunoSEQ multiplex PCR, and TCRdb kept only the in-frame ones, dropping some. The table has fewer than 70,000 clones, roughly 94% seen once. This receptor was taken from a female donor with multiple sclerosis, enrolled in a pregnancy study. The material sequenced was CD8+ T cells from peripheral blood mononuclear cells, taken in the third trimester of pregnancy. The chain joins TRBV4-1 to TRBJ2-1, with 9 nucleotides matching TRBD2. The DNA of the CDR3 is TGCGCCAGCAGCCAAGAAGCACGGACTAGCGACTACAATGAGCAGTTCTTC. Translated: CASSQEARTSDYNEQFF.